These T cell receptor beta chains were read from a single sample in a study of glioma-infiltrating T cells after dendritic cell vaccination. Only in-frame clones appear in the TCRdb table, and some are missing; sequencing was by immunoSEQ multiplex PCR. The sample holds some 58,000 clones, over 75% seen once. The starting material was blood, obtained after dendritic cell vaccination. The receptor source for this set is a human donor with glioblastoma. Both conserved end residues are part of each CDR3. A D gene is named only where the DNA matches it firmly.

cdr3_length: 17; d_call: NA; j_call: TRBJ2-5; v_call: TRBV4-3; cdr3_nt: TGCGCCAGCAGCCGGGGGGGGCAGGGGGCTTTATTGGAGACCCAGTACTTC; cdr3_aa: CASSRGGQGALLETQYF
cdr3_length: 15; d_call: NA; j_call: TRBJ2-7; v_call: TRBV4-3; cdr3_nt: TGCGCCAGCAGCCAAGATCCCGGACTGTACTACGAGCAGTACTTC; cdr3_aa: CASSQDPGLYYEQYF
cdr3_length: 16; d_call: NA; j_call: TRBJ2-6; v_call: TRBV28; cdr3_nt: TGTGCCAGCAGAGTGTCAGGGTACTCTGGGGCCAACGTCCTGACTTTC; cdr3_aa: CASRVSGYSGANVLTF
cdr3_length: 14; d_call: NA; j_call: TRBJ2-3; v_call: TRBV9; cdr3_nt: TGTGCCAGCAGCACGGGGGGCCAGGCAGATACGCAGTATTTT; cdr3_aa: CASSTGGQADTQYF
cdr3_length: 16; d_call: TRBD2; j_call: TRBJ2-3; v_call: TRBV5-1; cdr3_nt: TGCGCCAGCAGCCCCTATGGACTAGCGGGCACAGATACGCAGTATTTT; cdr3_aa: CASSPYGLAGTDTQYF
cdr3_length: 16; d_call: TRBD2; j_call: TRBJ2-3; v_call: TRBV5-4; cdr3_nt: TGTGCCAGCAGCTTCGGAGTAGCGGGGGGGACAGATACGCAGTATTTT; cdr3_aa: CASSFGVAGGTDTQYF
cdr3_length: 15; d_call: TRBD1; j_call: TRBJ1-1; v_call: TRBV7-2; cdr3_nt: TGTGCCAGCAGCCAGCGGACAGGGCGGAACACTGAAGCTTTCTTT; cdr3_aa: CASSQRTGRNTEAFF
cdr3_length: 17; d_call: NA; j_call: TRBJ2-1; v_call: TRBV4-2; cdr3_nt: TGTGCCAGCAGCCAAGATAGGGAGGGGGGGGAGTCACATGAGCAGTTCTTC; cdr3_aa: CASSQDREGGESHEQFF
cdr3_length: 15; d_call: TRBD1; j_call: TRBJ1-2; v_call: TRBV11-1; cdr3_nt: TGTGCCAGCAGGACTGTGGGTGATCGGGCAGGGGGCTCCACCTTC; cdr3_aa: CASRTVGDRAGGSTF
cdr3_length: 15; d_call: TRBD1; j_call: TRBJ2-2; v_call: TRBV19; cdr3_nt: TGTGCCAGTAGTATAACCAGGGGGCGCACCGGGGAGCTGTTTTTT; cdr3_aa: CASSITRGRTGELFF